This note documents a single T cell receptor beta chain sequence. No antigen is known for it. From its cysteine to its phenylalanine, the CDR3 spans 18 amino acids. The protein alone is recorded here. The source of the sample is a study of T cell clusters in autoimmune cytopenias (dated by TCRdb to between 2017 and 2020). Describing the broader study: Among healthy donor controls, the mean age was approximately 52 years, the median age was about 60 years, and about half of the roughly 43 were female. TRB sequencing reached a median depth of roughly 52,000 reads per sample and yielded a median of around 2,400 distinct TRB clonotypes per sample. In autoimmune cytopenia patients, peripheral blood TRB and IGH repertoires were sequenced during active disease and over treatment follow-up, together with healthy, CLL and autoimmune hepatitis controls. The study aimed to test whether autoimmune cytopenia patients carry a disease-specific immune repertoire signature usable as a blood-based biomarker. Controls were 25 age-matched healthy donors for primary cytopenia and roughly 14 age-matched CLL patients for secondary cytopenia. Autoimmune hepatitis repertoires were compared with those of about 25 age- and sex-matched healthy donors. Broad study findings and their caveats: In the comparison of secondary cytopenia with CLL, the cluster-lack signature was not observed, apparently because the dominant lymphoma-associated repertoire masked the signature. Compared with active autoimmune hepatitis patients, healthy donors had almost three times as many exclusive TRB clusters, a finding consistent with an autoimmunity-wide signature. A lack of physiological T cell clusters in primary autoimmune cytopenia patients was suggested by GLIPH, as 51 clusters were found to be exclusive to healthy donors versus 15 to 20 exclusive to patients. The T cell clusters were defined only in silico, and the functional role of the clusters still needed to be validated experimentally. Shifts in the TRB repertoire, including less even repertoires in secondary cytopenia and CLL, were mostly a reflection of lymphoma bias and not of autoimmunity.

TRB rearrangements were amplified by multiplex PCR using a touch-down protocol with TRB-A and TRB-B primer pools mixed in one tube. Illumina adapters and sample indices were added to the amplicons through two consecutive PCR reactions using Phusion HS II polymerase. After gel purification with the NucleoSpin Gel and PCR Clean-up kit, the amplicons were quantified by Qubit and checked for quality on an Agilent 2100 Bioanalyzer. Sequencing of the libraries was done on an Illumina MiSeq with paired-end, single-indexed, 600-cycle runs. The original methods were these. TRB reads were aligned and assembled with MiXCR version 2.1.12 using the default MiXCR reference library. Each unique CDR3 nucleotide sequence defined a clone, and only productive sequences with at least two reads were analysed. Repertoire diversity was assessed by alpha-parameterized diversity profiles (alpha 0 to 5), including Shannon (alpha 1) and Simpson (alpha 2) indices, computed with an R script. Combinatorial TRB VJ usage was computed with the tcR package and compared between cohorts by principal component analysis with ade4. Using GLIPH, TCRbeta CDR3s were clustered on pairs of cohorts matched for age and read depth, and a Wilcoxon test was used to compare cluster frequencies. After the reads were reprocessed by TCRdb, one entry was made per CDR3 protein sequence, with no DNA. TCRdb, not the authors, supplied the V and J calls. This sample's listing comprises roughly 6,800 distinct CDR3 sequences. The top ten clonotypes cover less than 40% of the sample.

Per sample, about 250 ng of peripheral blood genomic DNA, some 40,000 genome equivalents, was used for TRB amplification. This sample also belongs to another study, concerning T cell repertoires in aging, cancer and after chemotherapy. The second study also describes: The donors fell into six age groups ranging from 30 or younger to 70 or older, and each group had at least three individuals. Control TCR repertoires from healthy donors were recorded across several months to years, and re-sampling revealed clear clonal overlap. The complete dataset included about 9 million TCR reads. Untreated patients with hematological or solid cancers showed significantly lower blood TCR diversity and higher clonality than age-matched healthy donors. In healthy donors, the decline in TCR diversity with age was mainly explained by loss of richness, whereas in cancer patients loss of evenness was also found to contribute. Median generation probability increased over the chemotherapy interval in both cancer cohorts, suggesting repertoire reconstitution through rebound thymic output. It was noted by the authors that conclusions about immunological memory after chemotherapy cannot be drawn from the repertoire data. Peripheral blood TCR beta repertoires from healthy donors and cancer patients were profiled to examine immunoaging and T cell reconstitution after chemotherapy. Alongside approximately 95 healthy donors serving as a reference group, the cohort included approximately 220 cancer patients, of whom roughly 90 had hematological cancers and more than 120 had solid cancers. TRB sequences were processed with MiXCR versions 2.12 and 3.0.5. The repertoire metrics were Shannon diversity, evenness, clonality (defined as one minus evenness), and alpha-parameterized diversity profiles covering alpha 0 to 5. The IGoR algorithm was used to calculate generation probabilities for clones in the paired samples taken before and after chemotherapy.

This receptor was taken from a human donor in good health. The V gene is TRBV12-3 or TRBV12-4 and the J gene is TRBJ2-2; TCRdb outputs TRBD2, but without DNA this stays unchecked. The sequencing sample was made of peripheral blood. The CDR3 amino acid sequence is: CASTIGLAGAKYTGELFF.